Listed below are T cell receptor beta chains from one sample, sequenced in a study of T cells in Graves' hyperthyroidism and ophthalmopathy. TCRdb re-called the multiplex PCR reads with MiXCR, one entry per CDR3 protein. The table lists about 400,000 distinct CDR3 sequences, approximately 15% of them singletons, with 13% to 15% in the top ten. The sequenced material came from blood. The receptors stem from a woman aged 18-29 years with Graves' hyperthyroidism. Both conserved end residues are part of each CDR3. D genes are given only for firm matches. Clone size appears in some rows only: once, few, many, or a class for an expanded clone.

CDR3 DNA,CDR3 protein,D gene,V gene,J gene,clone size
TGTGCCAGCAGATCCTCGTTGACCGAGCAGTACTTC,CASRSSLTEQYF,.,TRBV3-1,TRBJ2-7,many
TGTGCCAGCAGCAAACAGGGCTCCTATGGCTACACCTTC,CASSKQGSYGYTF,.,TRBV12-3/TRBV12-4,TRBJ1-2,many
TGTGCCAGCAGCTTAGGATGGGGCAATGAGCAGTTCTTC,CASSLGWGNEQFF,.,TRBV7-2,TRBJ2-1,few
TGCAGTGAAAGGAAGGGTCGTGAAGTCTATGGCTACACCTTC,CSERKGREVYGYTF,.,TRBV20-1,TRBJ1-2,many
TGTGCCAGCAGTTACTTTGGGACAGGGGGACCGGATGGCTACACCTTC,CASSYFGTGGPDGYTF,TRBD1,TRBV6-5,TRBJ1-2,many
TGTGCCAGCGAGGGTGTCTCTGGAAACACCATATATTTT,CASEGVSGNTIYF,.,TRBV3-1,TRBJ1-3,.
TGTGCCAGCAGTCCCGCACAGTTTTCAACTAATGAAAAACTGTTTTTT,CASSPAQFSTNEKLFF,.,TRBV28,TRBJ1-4,.
TGCGCCAGCAGCTTGGAGGTACCCAACACTGAAGCTTTCTTT,CASSLEVPNTEAFF,.,TRBV5-1,TRBJ1-1,many
TGCGCCAGCAGCTTAGATGGAGGCAATCAGCCCCAGCATTTT,CASSLDGGNQPQHF,.,TRBV5-1,TRBJ1-5,many
TGTGCCAGCATTGAGGTCGGGGGGGCCCCCTACGAGCAGTACTTC,CASIEVGGAPYEQYF,TRBD2,TRBV2,TRBJ2-7,many
TGTGCCAGCAGCTTAGCGGATACAGTATATGGCTACACCTTC,CASSLADTVYGYTF,.,TRBV7-9,TRBJ1-2,few
TGCGCCAGCAGCCAAGAGTTCTCCTGGAGTTCTGGGGCCAACGTCCTGACTTTC,CASSQEFSWSSGANVLTF,.,TRBV4-3,TRBJ2-6,.
TGTGCCACCAGTGATCGGATCAGACCTTCCGGAGAGCTGTTTTTT,CATSDRIRPSGELFF,.,TRBV24-1,TRBJ2-2,many
TGCAGTGCTAGATCGGAGACTAGCGGGGGGTACGAGCAGTACTTC,CSARSETSGGYEQYF,TRBD2,TRBV20-1,TRBJ2-7,many
TGTGCCAGCAGCTTAGGGCGACTAGGTCGTACCGGGGAGCTGTTTTTT,CASSLGRLGRTGELFF,.,TRBV7-8,TRBJ2-2,few
TGTGCCAGCAGCCCTCGGACTAGCGGGGCCCAGAGTGAGCAGTTCTTC,CASSPRTSGAQSEQFF,TRBD2,TRBV6-1,TRBJ2-1,few
TGTGCCAGCAGCCAAAGGGACAGGCTGAATTCACCCTTCCACTTT,CASSQRDRLNSPFHF,TRBD1,TRBV3-1,TRBJ1-6,once
TGTGCCAGCAGTTATGCCGATCAGCCCCAGCATTTT,CASSYADQPQHF,.,TRBV6-2/TRBV6-3,TRBJ1-5,many
TGCGCCAGCAGCCAGGGGCAGGGGGTTCTTGGTTCACCCCTCCACTTT,CASSQGQGVLGSPLHF,TRBD1,TRBV4-1,TRBJ1-6,.
TGTGCCAGCAGTGGGATAATCCGTTCGTCGGAGACCCAGTACTTC,CASSGIIRSSETQYF,.,TRBV2,TRBJ2-5,many
TGTGCCAGTAGTCCACAACAGGGTGGGAGAGACGAGCAGTACTTC,CASSPQQGGRDEQYF,.,TRBV19,TRBJ2-7,.
TGTGCCAGCAGTTACGGGACAGGGGCTGAAAAACTGTTTTTT,CASSYGTGAEKLFF,TRBD1,TRBV6-5,TRBJ1-4,.
TGCGCCAGCAGCCAAGATATGGGGGGGGCCGGCACAGATACGCAGTATTTT,CASSQDMGGAGTDTQYF,.,TRBV4-3,TRBJ2-3,.
TGTGCCAGCAGCTTAACAGGCTCGCTTACAGATACGCAGTATTTT,CASSLTGSLTDTQYF,.,TRBV7-2,TRBJ2-3,.
TGTGCCACCAGCAGGGGGATGGACACTGAAGCTTTCTTT,CATSRGMDTEAFF,.,TRBV15,TRBJ1-1,many
TGTGCCAGCAGTGAAGCGGTACTAGCGGGAGATACAGATACGCAGTATTTT,CASSEAVLAGDTDTQYF,TRBD2,TRBV2,TRBJ2-3,many
TGCGCCAGCAGCTTGGGAGGACAGGGGGTTGAGCAGTTCTTC,CASSLGGQGVEQFF,TRBD1,TRBV5-1,TRBJ2-1,many
TGTGCCAGCAGTAATACGGGCGGACAGATTAATGAAAAACTGTTTTTT,CASSNTGGQINEKLFF,.,TRBV6-1,TRBJ1-4,.
TGTGCCAGCAGTTTCCGACAGGGGGCTGGAGGCTACACCTTC,CASSFRQGAGGYTF,TRBD1,TRBV6-1,TRBJ1-2,few
TGTGCCAGCAGCGCCCCCGGGACAGGAATGTACAATGAGCAGTTCTTC,CASSAPGTGMYNEQFF,TRBD1,TRBV11-3,TRBJ2-1,.
TGCGCCAGCAGCTTCATTTCACTAGCGCCAAACGAGCAGTACTTC,CASSFISLAPNEQYF,TRBD2,TRBV5-1,TRBJ2-7,many
TGTGCCAGCAGCCCCAGAGGGGGGGCCATCTCCCCCTACAATGAGCAGTTCTTC,CASSPRGGAISPYNEQFF,.,TRBV7-2,TRBJ2-1,many
TGTGCCAGCAGCTTAGAGAGCCCCTGGACCGGGGAGCTGTTTTTT,CASSLESPWTGELFF,.,TRBV7-3,TRBJ2-2,.
TGTGCCAGCAGTGTGTCCGGGAGGGAGCAGTTCTTC,CASSVSGREQFF,TRBD2,TRBV2,TRBJ2-1,few
TGTGCCAGCAGTTTATTTGGTGGGAGTTCGTTCTTC,CASSLFGGSSFF,.,TRBV28,TRBJ2-1,many